What follows is one T cell receptor (beta chain) and its context. Here immunoSEQ multiplex PCR was the method, and the copy in TCRdb shows in-frame clones only, minus some. The sample contains more than 75,000 clones, over 90% of which appear only once. The data belong to a study of technical replicates of blood from a few donors. The V gene's germline CDR1 is MNHNY and CDR2 SVGAGI (reference sequence). The CDR3 is 15 residues long. The ends lost 2 bases at V and 4 bases at J; junction bases unmatched: 4. Sample: T cells isolated from PBMCs. The chain links TRBV6-6 to TRBJ1-5; 8 bases match TRBD1. This TCR came from a human donor in good health. CDR3 coding DNA: TGTGCCAGCAGTTACGGCTGGACAGGGAATCAGCCCCAGCATTTT. Translating gives CASSYGWTGNQPQHF.